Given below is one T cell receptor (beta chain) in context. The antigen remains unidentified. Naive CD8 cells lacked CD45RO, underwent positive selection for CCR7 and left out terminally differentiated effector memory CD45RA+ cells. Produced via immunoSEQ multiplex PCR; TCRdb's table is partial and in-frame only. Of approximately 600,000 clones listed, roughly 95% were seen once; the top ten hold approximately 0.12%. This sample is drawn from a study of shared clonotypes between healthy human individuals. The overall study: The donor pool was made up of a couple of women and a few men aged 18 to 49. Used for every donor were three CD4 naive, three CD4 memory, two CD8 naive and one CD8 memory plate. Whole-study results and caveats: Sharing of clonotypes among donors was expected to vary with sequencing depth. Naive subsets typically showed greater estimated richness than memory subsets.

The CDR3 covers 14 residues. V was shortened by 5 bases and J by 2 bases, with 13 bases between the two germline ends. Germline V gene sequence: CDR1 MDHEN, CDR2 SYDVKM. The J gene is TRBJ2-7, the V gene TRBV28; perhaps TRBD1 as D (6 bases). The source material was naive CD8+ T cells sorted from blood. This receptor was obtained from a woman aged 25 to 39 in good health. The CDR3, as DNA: TGTGCCAGCAGTACAGGGACAAGAACCTACGAGCAGTACTTC. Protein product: CASSTGTRTYEQYF.